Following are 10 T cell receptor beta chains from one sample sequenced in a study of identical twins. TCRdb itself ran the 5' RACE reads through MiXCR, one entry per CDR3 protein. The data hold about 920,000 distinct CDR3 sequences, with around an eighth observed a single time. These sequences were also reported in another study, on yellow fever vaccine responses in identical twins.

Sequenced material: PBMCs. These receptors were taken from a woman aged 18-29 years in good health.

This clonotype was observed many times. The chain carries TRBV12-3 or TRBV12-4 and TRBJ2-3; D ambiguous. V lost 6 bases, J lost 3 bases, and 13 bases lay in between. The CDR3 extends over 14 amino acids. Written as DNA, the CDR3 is TGTGCCAGCAGCCTCGAACATGGGACAGATACGCAGTATTTT. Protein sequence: CASSLEHGTDTQYF.

CDR3 region: CASSVWSDTTDTQYF. In DNA, the CDR3 is TGTGCCAGCAGCGTATGGTCCGACACCACAGATACGCAGTATTTT. V and J are TRBV9 and TRBJ2-3; D gene ambiguous. Trimming cost V 1 base and J 2 bases, with 11 bases left between them. The length of the CDR3 is 15 residues. Germline V gene sequence: CDR1 SGDLS, CDR2 YYNGEE.

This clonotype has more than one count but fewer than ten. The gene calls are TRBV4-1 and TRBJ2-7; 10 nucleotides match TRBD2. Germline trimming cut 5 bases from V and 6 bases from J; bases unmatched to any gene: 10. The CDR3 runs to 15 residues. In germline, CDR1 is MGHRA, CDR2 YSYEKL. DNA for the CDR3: TGCGCCAGCAGCATTCCCGGGACTAGCGATTGCGAGCAGTACTTC. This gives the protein CASSIPGTSDCEQYF.

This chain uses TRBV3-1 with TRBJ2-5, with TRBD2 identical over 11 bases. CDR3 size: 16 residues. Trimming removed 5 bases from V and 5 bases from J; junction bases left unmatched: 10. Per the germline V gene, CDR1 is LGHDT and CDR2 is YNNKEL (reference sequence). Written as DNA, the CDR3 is TGTGCCAGCAGCGACGATAGCGGGGGGGCTGAGGAGACCCAGTACTTC. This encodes CASSDDSGGAEETQYF.

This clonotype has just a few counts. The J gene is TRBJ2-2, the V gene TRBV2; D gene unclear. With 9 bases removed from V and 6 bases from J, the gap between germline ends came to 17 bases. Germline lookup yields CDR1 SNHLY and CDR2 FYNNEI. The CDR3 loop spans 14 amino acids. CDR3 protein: CASGGPMGSGELFF. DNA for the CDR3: TGTGCCAGTGGTGGACCCATGGGTTCCGGGGAGCTGTTTTTT.

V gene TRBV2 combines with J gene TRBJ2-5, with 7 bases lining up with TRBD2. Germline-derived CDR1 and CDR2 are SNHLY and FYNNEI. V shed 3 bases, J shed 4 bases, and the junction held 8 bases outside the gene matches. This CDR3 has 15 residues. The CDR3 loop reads CASSDSGLVVETQYF. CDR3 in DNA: TGTGCCAGCAGTGACAGTGGACTAGTGGTAGAGACCCAGTACTTC.

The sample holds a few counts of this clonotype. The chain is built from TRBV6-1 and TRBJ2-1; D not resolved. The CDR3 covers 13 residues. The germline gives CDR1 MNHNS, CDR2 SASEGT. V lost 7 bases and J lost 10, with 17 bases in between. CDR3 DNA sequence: TGTGCCAGCAAAGGACCCCTCGGTGGGGAGCAGTTCTTC. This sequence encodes CASKGPLGGEQFF.

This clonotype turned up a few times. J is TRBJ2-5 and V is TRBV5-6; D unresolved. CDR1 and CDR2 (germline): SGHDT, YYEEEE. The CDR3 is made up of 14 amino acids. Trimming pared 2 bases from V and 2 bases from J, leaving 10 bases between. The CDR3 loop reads CASSLGWQQETQYF. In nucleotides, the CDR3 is TGTGCCAGCAGCTTAGGGTGGCAACAAGAGACCCAGTACTTC. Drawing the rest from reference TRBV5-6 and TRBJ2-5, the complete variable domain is DAGVTQSPTHLIKTRGQQVTLRCSPKSGHDTVSWYQQALGQGPQFIFQYYEEEERQRGNFPDRFSGHQFPNYSSELNVNALLLGDSALYLCASSLGWQQETQYFGPGTRLLVL.

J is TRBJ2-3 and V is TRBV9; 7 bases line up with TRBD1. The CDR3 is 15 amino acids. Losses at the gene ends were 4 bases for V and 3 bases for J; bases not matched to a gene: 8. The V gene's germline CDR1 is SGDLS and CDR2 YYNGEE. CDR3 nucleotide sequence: TGTGCCAGCAGCCCCACGACAGGGATGACAGATACGCAGTATTTT. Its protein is CASSPTTGMTDTQYF.

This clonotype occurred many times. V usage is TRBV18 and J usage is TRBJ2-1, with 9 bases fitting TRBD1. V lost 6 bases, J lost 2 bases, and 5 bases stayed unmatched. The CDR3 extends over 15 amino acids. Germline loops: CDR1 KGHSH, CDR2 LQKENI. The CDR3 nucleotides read TGTGCCAGCTCTCAAACAGGGGGCCCCTACAATGAGCAGTTCTTC. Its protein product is CASSQTGGPYNEQFF.